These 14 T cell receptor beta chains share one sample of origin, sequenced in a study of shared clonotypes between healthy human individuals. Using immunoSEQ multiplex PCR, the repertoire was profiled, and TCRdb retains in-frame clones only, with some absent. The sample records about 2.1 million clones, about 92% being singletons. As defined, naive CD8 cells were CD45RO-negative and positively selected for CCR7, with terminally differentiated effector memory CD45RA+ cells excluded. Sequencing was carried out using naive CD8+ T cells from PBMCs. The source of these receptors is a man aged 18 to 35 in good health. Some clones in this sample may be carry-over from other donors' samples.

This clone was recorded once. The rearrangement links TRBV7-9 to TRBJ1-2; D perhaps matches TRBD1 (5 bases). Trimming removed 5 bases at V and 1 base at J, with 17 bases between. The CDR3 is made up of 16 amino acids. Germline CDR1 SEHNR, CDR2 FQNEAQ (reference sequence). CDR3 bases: TGTGCCAGCAGCCCGATACTGCTGGGACGTAACTATGGCTACACCTTC. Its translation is CASSPILLGRNYGYTF.

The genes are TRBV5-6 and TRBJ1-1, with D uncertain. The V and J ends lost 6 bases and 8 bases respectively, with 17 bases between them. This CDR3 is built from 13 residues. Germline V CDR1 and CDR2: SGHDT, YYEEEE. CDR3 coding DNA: TGTGCCAGCACCGAACTAAGAACGGGAGAAGCTTTCTTT. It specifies CASTELRTGEAFF. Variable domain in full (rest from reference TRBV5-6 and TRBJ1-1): DAGVTQSPTHLIKTRGQQVTLRCSPKSGHDTVSWYQQALGQGPQFIFQYYEEEERQRGNFPDRFSGHQFPNYSSELNVNALLLGDSALYLCASTELRTGEAFFGQGTRLTVV.

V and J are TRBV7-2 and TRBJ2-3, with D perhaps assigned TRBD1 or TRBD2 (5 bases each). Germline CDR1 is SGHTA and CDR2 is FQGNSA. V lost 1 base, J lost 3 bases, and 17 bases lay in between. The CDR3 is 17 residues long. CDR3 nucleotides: TGTGCCAGCAGCTTAGTCTTCACCCCCTGGGGGACAGATACGCAGTATTTT. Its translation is CASSLVFTPWGTDTQYF.

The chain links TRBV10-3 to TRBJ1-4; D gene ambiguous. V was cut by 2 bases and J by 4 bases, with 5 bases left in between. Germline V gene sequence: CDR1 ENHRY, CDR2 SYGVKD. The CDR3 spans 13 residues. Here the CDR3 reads CAISEPLNEKLFF. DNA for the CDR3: TGTGCCATCAGTGAGCCCCTTAATGAAAAACTGTTTTTT.

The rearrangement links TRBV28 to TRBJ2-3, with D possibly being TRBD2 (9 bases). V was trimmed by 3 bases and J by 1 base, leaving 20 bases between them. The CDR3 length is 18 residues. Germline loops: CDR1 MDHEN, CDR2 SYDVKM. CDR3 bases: TGTGCCAGCAGTTTCTTATCGCTAGCGGGACAGGGCACAGATACGCAGTATTTT. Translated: CASSFLSLAGQGTDTQYF.

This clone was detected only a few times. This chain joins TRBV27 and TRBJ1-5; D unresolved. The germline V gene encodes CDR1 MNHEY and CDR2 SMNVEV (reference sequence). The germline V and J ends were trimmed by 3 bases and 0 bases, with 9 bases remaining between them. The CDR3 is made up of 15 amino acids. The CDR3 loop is CASSLTISSNQPQHF. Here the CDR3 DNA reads TGTGCCAGCAGTTTGACCATCTCTAGCAATCAGCCCCAGCATTTT.

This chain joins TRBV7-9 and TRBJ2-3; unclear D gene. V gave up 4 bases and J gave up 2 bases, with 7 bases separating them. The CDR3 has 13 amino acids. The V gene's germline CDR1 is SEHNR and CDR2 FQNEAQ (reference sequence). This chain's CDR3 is CASSSDATDTQYF. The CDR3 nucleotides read TGTGCCAGCAGCTCGGACGCCACAGATACGCAGTATTTT.

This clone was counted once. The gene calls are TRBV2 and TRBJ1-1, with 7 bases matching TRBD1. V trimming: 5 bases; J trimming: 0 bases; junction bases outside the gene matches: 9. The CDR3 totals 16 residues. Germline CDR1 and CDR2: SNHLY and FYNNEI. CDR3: CASSPTTGIMNTEAFF. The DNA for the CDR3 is TGTGCCAGCAGTCCAACGACAGGGATAATGAACACTGAAGCTTTCTTT.

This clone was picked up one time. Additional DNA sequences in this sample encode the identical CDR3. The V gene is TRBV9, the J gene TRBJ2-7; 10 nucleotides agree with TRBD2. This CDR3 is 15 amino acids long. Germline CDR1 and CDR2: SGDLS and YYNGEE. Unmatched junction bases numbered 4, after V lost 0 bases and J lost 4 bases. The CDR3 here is CASSVGLAGVYEQYF. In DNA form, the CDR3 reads TGTGCCAGCAGCGTAGGGCTAGCGGGAGTGTACGAGCAGTACTTC.

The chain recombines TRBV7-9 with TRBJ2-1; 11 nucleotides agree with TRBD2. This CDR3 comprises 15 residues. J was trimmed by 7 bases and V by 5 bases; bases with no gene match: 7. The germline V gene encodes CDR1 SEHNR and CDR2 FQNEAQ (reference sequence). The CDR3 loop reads CASSQLAGVTNEQFF. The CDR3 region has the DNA TGTGCCAGCAGCCAACTAGCGGGAGTAACGAATGAGCAGTTCTTC.

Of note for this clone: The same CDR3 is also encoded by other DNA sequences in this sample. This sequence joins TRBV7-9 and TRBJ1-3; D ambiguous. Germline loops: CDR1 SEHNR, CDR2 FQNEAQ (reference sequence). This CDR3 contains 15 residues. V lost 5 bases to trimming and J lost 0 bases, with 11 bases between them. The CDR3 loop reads CASSPPGSSGNTIYF. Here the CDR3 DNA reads TGTGCCAGCAGCCCTCCGGGGTCCTCTGGAAACACCATATATTTT. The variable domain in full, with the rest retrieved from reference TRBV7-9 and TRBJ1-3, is DTGVSQNPRHKITKRGQNVTFRCDPISEHNRLYWYRQTLGQGPEFLTYFQNEAQLEKSRLLSDRFSAERPKGSFSTLEIQRTEQGDSAMYLCASSPPGSSGNTIYFGEGSWLTVV.

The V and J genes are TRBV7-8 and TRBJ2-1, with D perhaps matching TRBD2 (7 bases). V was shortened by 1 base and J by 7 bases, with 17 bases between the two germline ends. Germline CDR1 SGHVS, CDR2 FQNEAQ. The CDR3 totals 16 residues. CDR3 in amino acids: CASSLVGAGQLNEQFF. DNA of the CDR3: TGTGCCAGCAGCTTAGTGGGAGCGGGACAACTAAATGAGCAGTTCTTC.

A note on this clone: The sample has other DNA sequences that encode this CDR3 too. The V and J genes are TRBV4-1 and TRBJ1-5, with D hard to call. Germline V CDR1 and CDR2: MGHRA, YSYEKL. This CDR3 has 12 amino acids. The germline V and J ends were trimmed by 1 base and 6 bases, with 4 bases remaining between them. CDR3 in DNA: TGCGCCAGCAGCCAAGGAAGTCAGCCCCAGCATTTT. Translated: CASSQGSQPQHF.

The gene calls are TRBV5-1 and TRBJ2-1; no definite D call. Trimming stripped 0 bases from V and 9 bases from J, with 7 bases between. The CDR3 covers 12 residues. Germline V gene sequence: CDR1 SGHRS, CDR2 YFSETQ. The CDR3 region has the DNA TGCGCCAGCAGCTTGGCCAGGATTGAGCAGTTCTTC. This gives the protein CASSLARIEQFF.